This T cell receptor beta chain was identified in a study of T cell responses to AZD1222 COVID-19 vaccine. Only in-frame clones appear in the TCRdb table, and some are missing; sequencing was by immunoSEQ multiplex PCR. Of roughly 92,000 clones in the sample, around nine tenths were seen once. This clone was seen more than once but under ten times. What it binds is not known. Study-wide results and limits: At 160-218 and 743-854, vaccine-associated CD4 TCRs were dominant, and they spanned spike. The study sampled repertoires only after the peak T cell response.

Trimming cost V 0 bases and J 4 bases; bases outside gene matches: 4. The CDR3 covers 15 residues. Looked up from germline, CDR1 is GTSNPN and CDR2 is SVGIG (reference sequence). The gene calls are TRBV30 and TRBJ1-1; 11 nucleotides agree with TRBD1. This sequence originates from an adult who received the AZD1222 COVID-19 vaccine. The sample was peripheral blood, taken 28 days after the second AZD1222 dose. CDR3 in amino acids: CAWSVPGTGGTEAFF. The CDR3 DNA is TGTGCCTGGAGTGTACCCGGGACAGGGGGCACTGAAGCTTTCTTT.